The entry below describes one T cell receptor (beta chain). The data belong to a study of blood T cell repertoires in COVID-19. Across the study: COVID-19 samples from acute and convalescent phases originated in the United States, Italy and Spain.

Authors' processing steps: Amplification with reference gene primers provided the estimates of nucleated cell counts. The repertoire was sequenced with immunoSEQ multiplex PCR; TCRdb's copy has only in-frame clones and lacks some. The DNA gave D and trimming, while V, J and clone size come from that table. Of a few hundred thousand clones detected, 87% appear once; the ten largest clones hold less than 9.5%. CDR1 MNHEY and CDR2 SVGAGI come from the germline V gene. There are 13 residues in the CDR3. Trimming took off 6 bases at V and 3 bases at J, with 12 bases between the two ends. V and J are TRBV6-5 and TRBJ2-7; TRBD1 might be the D (5 bases). This receptor was obtained from a woman aged 45-59 years who had recovered from COVID-19. The sample consisted of peripheral blood. The CDR3 region has the DNA TGTGCCAGCAGAAACACAGGCGGCTACGAGCAGTACTTC. Amino acids: CASRNTGGYEQYF.